Described below is a single T cell receptor beta chain sequence and its context. This record belongs to a study of cytomegalovirus exposure and HLA in healthy donors. On the study more broadly: Of over 300 genotyped donors, more than 70% clustered with self-reported Caucasian donors.

The CDR3 consists of 15 residues. With V trimmed by 4 bases and J by 14 bases, 9 bases remained unmatched. Germline V CDR1 and CDR2: SGHTA, FQGNSA. PCR was performed using 60 Vbeta and 13 Jbeta primers. Method: immunoSEQ multiplex PCR; TCRdb's copy keeps in-frame clones and lacks some. The repertoire holds some 160,000 clones, with about four fifths as singletons. The chain combines TRBV7-2 with TRBJ2-3, with TRBD2 matching over 16 bases. This TCR came from a woman aged 50 to 65 in good health and CMV-seronegative. The specimen was PBMCs. CDR3 sequence: CASSSGLAGGDQGYF. The CDR3 bases are TGTGCCAGCAGCTCGGGACTAGCGGGAGGGGACCAGGGGTATTTT.